This T cell receptor beta chain was sequenced in a study of CD8+ T cells in alopecia areata (dated by TCRdb to the late 2010s). In the study overall: The treated patients took part in an open-label pilot trial in which moderate-to-severe alopecia areata was treated with oral tofacitinib at 5 to 10 mg twice daily. Patients received tofacitinib for 6 to 18 months and were then followed off drug for 6 months to check for delayed response and recurrence. The study used high-throughput TCRbeta sequencing to examine T cell clonal expansion in alopecia areata, in both the C3H/HeJ mouse model and human patients. In humans, TCRbeta sequencing was performed on scalp tissue and on sorted CD4+ and CD8+ peripheral blood T cells from healthy controls and from patients with patchy or totalis/universalis alopecia areata. Patients on tofacitinib were biopsied at baseline and after 4 and 24 weeks of treatment, and several of the patients also had a later scalp biopsy. Scalp clonality was compared among normal scalp (n=4), patchy alopecia areata scalp (n=8), and alopecia totalis/universalis scalp (n=8). RNA came from the PAXgene miRNA kit for fixed scalp, the miRNeasy kit for PBMCs, and the RNeasy kit for mouse skin. immunoSEQ multiplex PCR using 35 Vbeta forward primers and 13 Jbeta reverse primers was used to amplify TCRbeta CDR3 regions. The study at large found these results: TCR sequences shared between patients were less clear than in mice, possibly partly because of HLA diversity in the patient population. Compared with normal scalp, lesional scalp, particularly in alopecia totalis/universalis, had higher clonality and more expanded CD8+ clones, which suggests antigenic drive. Unlike mouse skin, which is dominated by gammadelta T cells, normal human skin has resident alphabeta T cells that are also sequenced, and this complicates analysis of the scalp TCR repertoire.

Lesional scalp punch biopsies and peripheral blood were obtained from alopecia areata patients. Human scalp biopsies were fixed immediately in PAXgene tissue containers. A few counts support this clone. The clone's antigen remains unknown. No base-level quality is on record; no much larger clone is a single base apart. Library method: the immunoSEQ multiplex PCR assay. For TCR sequencing, RNA was extracted from every sample and reverse transcribed into cDNA to serve as template. First-strand cDNA was synthesized using SuperScript III with a 2:1 mix of oligo-dT and random hexamers. A synthetic immune receptor repertoire was used to measure amplification bias, and any remaining bias was corrected computationally. The authors' analysis ran thus. Raw reads were preprocessed for error removal, and CDR3 was defined according to IMGT conventions as running from the conserved cysteine to phenylalanine. To get clonality, Shannon entropy was normalized by log2 of the number of productive unique TCRs and the result was subtracted from 1. Scalp TCRbeta sequences were cross-referenced with sorted blood CD4 and CD8 repertoires so that the CD4 or CD8 identity of scalp clones could be inferred. TCRdb re-hosts the immuneACCESS table, in-frame sequences only. Its copies lack some clones; in the studies checked, an unresolved V gene accounts for under half of them, and the cause for the rest is not known. V, J and clone size were drawn from that table, and D and trimming were deduced from the DNA. This sample is represented by around 16,000 clones; about three fifths of them were singletons. The ten largest make up roughly 12% of the sample.

Sample: skin. This sequence originates from a human donor with alopecia areata.

The CDR3 region has the sequence CATSALDIRFF. The nucleotides read TGTGCCACATCCGCACTAGATATTCGGTTCTTC. This chain is built from TRBV6-5 and TRBJ2-1; TRBD2 is possibly the D segment (5 matching bases). The junction carries 19 bases between V and J, which are trimmed by 10 bases and 15 bases respectively. The CDR3 covers 11 residues, taking in both the cysteine and the phenylalanine. Just CDR3 DNA is preserved here, 33 bases in frame from base 1. The germline V gene supplies CDR1 MNHEY and CDR2 SVGAGI.